The 18 T cell receptor beta chains listed next were all sequenced from one sample in a study of blood T cells in healthy people across ages. The second PCR ran 7 to 11 cycles with a sample-barcoded 5' primer and J-beta primers. Each CDR3 protein gets one entry after TCRdb re-called the 5' RACE reads with MiXCR. The table lists 540,000 or so distinct CDR3 sequences, around 50% of them singletons, with around 24% in the top ten. Sequenced sample: blood. The receptors shown here come from a man older than 75 in good health.

As concerns this clonotype: An end of the junction does not agree with germline; a read error may underlie this. The V gene is TRBV7-2, the J gene TRBJ2-2; D possibly corresponds to TRBD2 (5 bases). Germline V CDR1 and CDR2: SGHTA, FQGNSA. This CDR3 has 13 amino acids. CDR3 coding DNA: TGTGCCAGCAGCTCGACTTACACCGGGGTGCTGTTTTTT. The encoded protein is CASSSTYTGVLFF.

This clonotype occurred a few times. The V call is TRBV6-1, the J call TRBJ2-5, with 13 nucleotides matching TRBD2. With V trimmed by 6 bases and J by 4 bases, 2 bases remained unmatched. Germline V gene lookup returns CDR1 MNHNS and CDR2 SASEGT. The CDR3 is 14 amino acids. Written as DNA, the CDR3 is TGTGCCAGCAGACTAGCGGGGGGGCGAGAGACCCAGTACTTC. Residues: CASRLAGGRETQYF.

The CDR3 region has the DNA TGCAGCGTTGGGACAGGGTTGGCCGCATACGAGCAGTACTTC. This codes for CSVGTGLAAYEQYF. The rearrangement links TRBV29-1 to TRBJ2-7, with TRBD1 matching over 8 bases. The germline V gene has CDR1 SQVTM and CDR2 ANQGSEA. This CDR3 is built from 14 residues. After removal of 4 bases from V and 4 bases from J, the junction contained 9 bases not matched to a gene.

The V and J genes are TRBV5-4 and TRBJ1-2; the D gene is possibly TRBD1 (5 bases). The CDR3 has 15 residues. Germline CDR1 reads SGHNT; CDR2 reads YYREEE (reference sequence). Trimming took 1 base from V and 0 from J, leaving 10 bases between them. CDR3 DNA sequence: TGTGCCAGCAGCTTGAAGGGGCCTGCTAACTATGGCTACACCTTC. The encoded protein is CASSLKGPANYGYTF.

Ten or more counts support this clonotype. The chain links TRBV7-3 to TRBJ1-1, with D possibly TRBD1 on 5 matching bases. Germline loops: CDR1 SGHTA, CDR2 FQGTGA. The V end lost 3 bases, the J end lost 2 bases, and 7 bases lay between the germline ends. The CDR3 spans 13 residues. CDR3 nucleotide sequence: TGTGCCAGCAGCTTCAGGGTCAACACTGAAGCTTTCTTT. This gives the protein CASSFRVNTEAFF.

The chain employs TRBV20-1 and TRBJ2-1; 9 nucleotides match TRBD2. V lost 6 bases and J lost 2; bases outside the gene matches: 11. Germline-derived CDR1 and CDR2 are DFQATT and SNEGSKA (reference sequence). The CDR3 is made up of 16 amino acids. In DNA, the CDR3 is TGCAGTGCCCAGGGGGGAGCGGGGGGCCCCTACAATGAGCAGTTCTTC. Protein product: CSAQGGAGGPYNEQFF.

The gene calls are TRBV7-2 and TRBJ2-7; D may be TRBD1 (5 bases). The V gene's germline CDR1 is SGHTA and CDR2 FQGNSA. V gave up 1 base and J gave up 5 bases, with 6 bases separating them. There are 12 residues in the CDR3. The CDR3 here is CASSLDRNEQYF. In nucleotides, the CDR3 is TGTGCCAGCAGCTTAGACAGGAACGAGCAGTACTTC.

This clonotype was seen ten or more times. The rearrangement joins TRBV20-1 to TRBJ2-7, with D hard to call. The CDR3 length is 13 residues. Germline CDR1 is DFQATT and CDR2 is SNEGSKA (reference sequence). With 0 bases removed from V and 3 bases from J, the gap between germline ends came to 9 bases. The CDR3: CSARDPHLYEQYF. CDR3 nucleotide sequence: TGCAGTGCTAGAGATCCCCACCTCTACGAGCAGTACTTC.

The chain recombines TRBV28 with TRBJ1-5, with D possibly matching TRBD1 (5 bases). The germline V gene has CDR1 MDHEN and CDR2 SYDVKM. V shed 8 bases and J shed 6 bases, with 26 bases lying between them. The CDR3 extends over 17 amino acids. The CDR3 bases are TGTGCCAGCCTTCCTCATGCCGACAGCAATCGATTTCAGCCCCAGCATTTT. It encodes CASLPHADSNRFQPQHF. Based on the CDR3 plus reference TRBV28 and TRBJ1-5, the full variable domain is DVKVTQSSRYLVKRTGEKVFLECVQDMDHENMFWYRQDPGLGLRLIYFSYDVKMKEKGDIPEGYSVSREKKERFSLILESASTNQTSMYLCASLPHADSNRFQPQHFGDGTRLSIL.

V usage is TRBV5-1 and J usage is TRBJ1-1; D remains unclear. Trimming stripped 4 bases from V and 2 bases from J, with 9 bases between. The germline CDR1 and CDR2 sequences are SGHRS and YFSETQ. The CDR3 is 13 residues long. Here the CDR3 DNA reads TGCGCCAGCAGCGTAGGATTTAACACTGAAGCTTTCTTT. Translated, it gives CASSVGFNTEAFF.

This clonotype was detected many times. V and J are TRBV12-3 or TRBV12-4 and TRBJ1-2; D unresolved. V lost 2 bases and J 8 bases, leaving 18 bases between the germline ends. CDR3 length equals 15 residues. The CDR3 DNA sequence: TGTGCCAGCAGTTTAAACTCAGGAAACTATGGCGGCTACACCTTC. Amino acid sequence: CASSLNSGNYGGYTF.

The V gene is TRBV28, the J gene TRBJ2-1; D remains unclear. The V end was cut by 7 bases, the J end by 2 bases, with 15 bases between. Germline CDR1 MDHEN, CDR2 SYDVKM. The CDR3 extends over 15 amino acids. The CDR3 spells CASTHPALTYNEQFF. CDR3 nucleotides: TGTGCCAGCACTCATCCGGCACTTACCTACAATGAGCAGTTCTTC.

The rearrangement joins TRBV20-1 to TRBJ2-1; D unclear. Germline V gives CDR1 DFQATT, CDR2 SNEGSKA (reference sequence). V lost 4 bases and J lost 0, with 7 bases in between. The length of the CDR3 is 13 residues. The CDR3 nucleotides read TGCAGTGCTACCCTTCTCTCCTACAATGAGCAGTTCTTC. This sequence encodes CSATLLSYNEQFF.

J is TRBJ1-4 and V is TRBV3-1, with TRBD1 matching over 7 bases. The CDR3 sequence is 14 residues long. Germline V gene lookup returns CDR1 LGHDT and CDR2 YNNKEL (reference sequence). Trimming cost V 1 base and J 8 bases; bases outside gene matches: 4. The CDR3 sequence: CASSQGWTGEKLFF. The DNA of the CDR3 is TGTGCCAGCAGCCAAGGGTGGACAGGCGAAAAACTGTTTTTT.

In this sample, this clonotype turned up a few times. This chain connects TRBV4-2 to TRBJ1-2, with no clear D. V gave up 0 bases and J gave up 7 bases, with 18 bases separating them. Germline V gives CDR1 LGHNA, CDR2 YNFKEQ. This CDR3 is built from 16 residues. CDR3 residues: CASSQDLDRGRGGYTF. The CDR3 DNA reads as TGTGCCAGCAGCCAAGATCTCGACCGTGGGCGCGGTGGCTACACCTTC.

This clonotype was seen at least ten times. The CDR3 here is CASRRTSGGAIDTQYF. The CDR3 nucleotides read TGTGCCAGCAGGAGGACTAGCGGGGGGGCGATAGATACGCAGTATTTT. This chain joins TRBV6-6 and TRBJ2-3; 15 bases match TRBD2. Germline V lookup: CDR1 MNHNY, CDR2 SVGAGI (reference sequence). The CDR3 spans 16 residues. Trimming at V came to 6 bases and at J to 5 bases, leaving 6 bases not matched to a gene.

The genes are TRBV25-1 and TRBJ2-7; 8 bases line up with TRBD2. This CDR3 contains 15 residues. V was clipped by 5 bases and J by 7 bases; unmatched bases: 13. Germline lookup yields CDR1 MGHDK and CDR2 SYGVNS. The CDR3 sequence: CASSFISGVNNEQYF. DNA for the CDR3: TGTGCCAGCAGTTTCATTAGCGGGGTAAACAATGAGCAGTACTTC.

The chain's CDR3 is CASSRGLAGGETQYF. CDR3 nucleotides: TGTGCCAGCAGCCGCGGACTAGCAGGAGGAGAGACCCAGTACTTC. The chain is built from TRBV28 and TRBJ2-5, with 8 bases identical to TRBD2. Germline V gene sequence: CDR1 MDHEN, CDR2 SYDVKM. The V gene end was trimmed by 6 bases and the J gene end by 4 bases; junction bases not matched to a gene: 10. The CDR3 runs to 15 residues. Looking up the rest from reference TRBV28 and TRBJ2-5 gives the full variable domain: DVKVTQSSRYLVKRTGEKVFLECVQDMDHENMFWYRQDPGLGLRLIYFSYDVKMKEKGDIPEGYSVSREKKERFSLILESASTNQTSMYLCASSRGLAGGETQYFGPGTRLLVL.